The T cell receptor beta chain under discussion was sequenced for a study of Ad26.COV2.S vaccination and SARS-CoV-2 variants. Treatment: over 15 received Ad26.COV2.S at low or high dose, single or two shots; roughly five received placebo; per-sample allocation not given. Collection of the samples took place on day 63 after the first injection of vaccine or placebo. On this clone itself: Its antigen is unidentified.

Sequencing used immunoSEQ multiplex PCR; TCRdb keeps in-frame clones, though not all of them. The sample lists 300,000 to 400,000 clones, approximately 85% occurring once. V gave up 3 bases and J gave up 5 bases, with 8 bases separating them. This CDR3 contains 11 residues. Germline V CDR1 and CDR2: DFQATT, SNEGSKA (reference sequence). Notes on the study in general: Overall T cell responses may have been underestimated by the analyses of TCR breadth and depth.

Sequenced material: peripheral blood, taken in a trial of Ad26.COV2.S vaccine versus placebo. This chain links TRBV20-1 with TRBJ2-7, with TRBD2 as a possible D gene (5 bases). The TCR was taken from a person aged 18-65 years who received the Ad26.COV2.S COVID-19 vaccine or a placebo. The CDR3: CSASSGDEQYF. The CDR3 DNA reads TGCAGTGCTAGTTCCGGGGACGAGCAGTACTTC.